The 8 T cell receptor beta chains below all came from one sample that was sequenced in a study of response to subunit inactivated influenza vaccine. In TCRdb, the RT-PCR reads were re-called with MiXCR into one record per CDR3 protein. The table lists about 520,000 distinct CDR3 sequences, less than 30% of them singletons, with 1.9% in the top ten. Here the sequenced sample was CD4+ T cells sorted from PBMCs, taken roughly 5 days after vaccination. All receptors derive from a man aged 50-59 years who received an inactivated influenza vaccine.

There are many counts of this clonotype. The V gene is TRBV12-3 or TRBV12-4, the J gene TRBJ1-6; D is perhaps TRBD1 (6 bases). This CDR3 is built from 14 residues. V lost 1 base and J lost 10, with 11 bases in between. The DNA for the CDR3 is TGTGCCAGCAGTTTAGGGTCACAGGGATCACCCCTCCACTTT. Translating gives CASSLGSQGSPLHF.

This clonotype has a handful of counts. V and J are TRBV6-1 and TRBJ1-2, with D maybe TRBD1 (5 bases). Germline CDR1 reads MNHNS; CDR2 reads SASEGT. The CDR3 totals 15 residues. The V end lost 6 bases, the J end lost 7 bases, and 21 bases lay between the germline ends. The CDR3 loop reads CASSQPGDPGRGYTF. The CDR3 DNA reads TGTGCCAGCAGCCAGCCGGGGGATCCCGGACGTGGCTACACCTTC.

This chain joins TRBV7-2 and TRBJ2-5; 12 bases fit TRBD1. The CDR3 runs 17 residues. Per germline, CDR1 SGHTA and CDR2 FQGNSA. V lost 3 bases to trimming and J lost 6 bases; unmatched junction nucleotides: 11. The CDR3 loop is CASSLGPGTGGMKTQYF. The CDR3 DNA follows: TGTGCCAGCAGCTTGGGGCCCGGGACAGGGGGCATGAAGACCCAGTACTTC.

This clonotype was detected only a few times. This chain uses TRBV12-3 or TRBV12-4 with TRBJ2-7; D is possibly TRBD1 or TRBD2 (6 bases each). V lost 7 bases and J 5 bases, leaving 18 bases between the germline ends. This CDR3 has 14 amino acids. The CDR3 loop is CASTPGWGADEQYF. The CDR3 DNA sequence: TGTGCCAGCACCCCTGGGTGGGGGGCTGACGAGCAGTACTTC.

This clonotype was seen only a few times. The chain joins TRBV12-3 or TRBV12-4 to TRBJ1-1, with D tentatively TRBD1 (5 bases). The CDR3 extends over 15 amino acids. The V gene lost 5 bases and the J gene lost 0 bases, with 13 bases spanning the gap. CDR3 residues: CASSAQGRMNTEAFF. CDR3 in DNA: TGTGCCAGCAGTGCCCAGGGAAGGATGAACACTGAAGCTTTCTTT.

The V and J genes are TRBV20-1 and TRBJ2-4, with D possibly being TRBD1 (6 bases). There are 14 residues in the CDR3. Germline V gene lookup returns CDR1 DFQATT and CDR2 SNEGSKA (reference sequence). The V gene lost 5 bases and the J gene lost 2 bases, with 13 bases spanning the gap. The CDR3 DNA is TGCAGTGCTGTATGGACAGCTCCCAAAAACATTCAGTACTTC. This sequence encodes CSAVWTAPKNIQYF.

The chain joins TRBV4-1 to TRBJ1-2; D may be TRBD1 (6 bases). Germline-derived CDR1 and CDR2 are MGHRA and YSYEKL. Trimming left V 4 bases short and J 8 bases short, with 20 bases between. This CDR3 contains 15 residues. The CDR3: CASSLYSTGSGGYTF. Written as DNA, the CDR3 is TGCGCCAGCAGCCTTTATTCGACAGGATCGGGGGGCTACACCTTC.

The chain uses TRBV9 and TRBJ2-2; D is possibly TRBD2 (6 bases). V lost 0 bases, J lost 5 bases, and 11 bases lay in between. Germline V lookup: CDR1 SGDLS, CDR2 YYNGEE. This CDR3 is built from 15 residues. The CDR3 spells CASSVGSGLTGELFF. The DNA for the CDR3 is TGTGCCAGCAGCGTAGGTAGCGGACTAACCGGGGAGCTGTTTTTT.